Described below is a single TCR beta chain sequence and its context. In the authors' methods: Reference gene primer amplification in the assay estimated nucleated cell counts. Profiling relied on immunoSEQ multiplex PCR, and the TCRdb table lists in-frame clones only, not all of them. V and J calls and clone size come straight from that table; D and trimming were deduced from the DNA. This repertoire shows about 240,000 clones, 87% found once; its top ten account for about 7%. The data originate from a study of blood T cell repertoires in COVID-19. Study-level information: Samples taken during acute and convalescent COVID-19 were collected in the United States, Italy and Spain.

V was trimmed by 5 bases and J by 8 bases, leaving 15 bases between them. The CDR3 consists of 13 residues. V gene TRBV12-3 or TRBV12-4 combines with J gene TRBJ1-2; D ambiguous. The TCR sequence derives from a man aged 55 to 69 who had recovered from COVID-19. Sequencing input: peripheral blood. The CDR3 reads CASSPGPWEGYTF. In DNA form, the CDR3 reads TGTGCCAGCAGTCCGGGCCCATGGGAGGGCTACACCTTC.